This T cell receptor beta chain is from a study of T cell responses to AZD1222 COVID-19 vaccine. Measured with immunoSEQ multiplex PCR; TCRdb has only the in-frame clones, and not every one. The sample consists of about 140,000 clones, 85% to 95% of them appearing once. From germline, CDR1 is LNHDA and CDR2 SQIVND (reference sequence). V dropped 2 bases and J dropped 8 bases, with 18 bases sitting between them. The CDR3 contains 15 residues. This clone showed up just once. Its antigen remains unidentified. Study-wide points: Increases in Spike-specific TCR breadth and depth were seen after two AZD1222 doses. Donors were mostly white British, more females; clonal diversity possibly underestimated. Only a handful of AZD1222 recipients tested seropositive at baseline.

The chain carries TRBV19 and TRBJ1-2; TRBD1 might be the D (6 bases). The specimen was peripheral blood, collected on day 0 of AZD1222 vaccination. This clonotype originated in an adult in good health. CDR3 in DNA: TGTGCCAGTAGTATAAGTTTGGGGCCCACAGGGGGCTACACCTTC. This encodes CASSISLGPTGGYTF.